This is a list of T cell receptor beta chains from one sample in a study of blood T cell repertoires in COVID-19. The method was immunoSEQ multiplex PCR; TCRdb's version includes in-frame clones alone and lacks a portion of them. The table records a few hundred thousand clones, around 90% of them present only once. Sequencing was performed on PBMCs or T cells enriched from blood (not recorded which). These receptors all stem from a woman between 18 and 29 years old with acute COVID-19. CDR3s include the opening cysteine and the closing phenylalanine or tryptophan. The D gene is left open where the match is weak. Clone size is given for some rows only: seen once, a few or many times, or a class if the clone is expanded.

j_call v_call d_call clone_size cdr3_aa cdr3_nt
TRBJ1-5 TRBV28 NA NA CASSLANSNQPQHF TGTGCCAGCAGTTTGGCAAATAGCAATCAGCCCCAGCATTTT
TRBJ2-3 TRBV30 TRBD2 NA CAWSSRGRVGDTQYF TGTGCCTGGAGTTCTCGGGGGAGGGTTGGAGATACGCAGTATTTT
TRBJ2-1 TRBV19 NA NA CASSPKYLRGHEQFF TGTGCCAGTAGCCCAAAATATCTCAGGGGCCATGAGCAGTTCTTC
TRBJ2-3 TRBV5-1 NA NA CASSLVVLLGANTDTQYF TGCGCCAGCAGCTTGGTTGTCCTTTTGGGGGCCAACACAGATACGCAGTATTTT
TRBJ1-3 TRBV28 NA once CASSLFIGNTIYF TGTGCCAGCAGTTTGTTCATCGGGAACACCATATATTTT
TRBJ2-1 TRBV30 NA NA CAWGPPGNGYNEQFF TGTGCCTGGGGCCCCCCAGGAAACGGCTACAATGAGCAGTTCTTC
TRBJ1-4 TRBV11-2 TRBD1 NA CASTFDRGPNEKLFF TGTGCCAGCACCTTCGACAGGGGCCCTAATGAAAAACTGTTTTTT
TRBJ1-2 TRBV9 NA few CASSVEGQGRGGYTF TGTGCCAGCAGCGTAGAGGGCCAGGGAAGGGGAGGCTACACCTTC
TRBJ1-3 TRBV28 TRBD1 NA CASSLDRVGNTIYF TGTGCCAGCAGTTTAGACAGGGTTGGAAACACCATATATTTT
TRBJ2-7 TRBV27 TRBD2 NA CASSLGTSGIYEQYF TGTGCCAGCAGTTTAGGGACTAGCGGGATCTACGAGCAGTACTTC
TRBJ2-1 TRBV11-3 NA NA CASSLVADWQFF TGTGCCAGCAGCTTAGTAGCTGATTGGCAGTTCTTC
TRBJ2-7 TRBV10-3 NA NA CATARSYEQYF TGTGCCACTGCTAGGTCCTACGAGCAGTACTTC
TRBJ2-3 TRBV3-1/TRBV3-2 TRBD2 once CASSQGPSGSGTDTQYF TGTGCCAGCAGCCAGGGTCCTAGCGGGAGTGGCACAGATACGCAGTATTTT
TRBJ2-7 TRBV28 NA NA CASSLAGSYEQYF TGTGCCAGCAGTCTCGCGGGCTCCTACGAGCAGTACTTC
TRBJ2-6 TRBV7-9 NA NA CASSLVSSGANVLTF TGTGCCAGCAGCTTAGTCAGCTCTGGGGCCAACGTCCTGACTTTC
TRBJ2-1 TRBV27 NA NA CASSGAGASEQFF TGTGCCAGCAGTGGGGCCGGAGCAAGTGAGCAGTTCTTC
TRBJ2-3 TRBV28 NA NA CASRASLDTQYF TGTGCCAGCAGAGCTAGCTTAGATACGCAGTATTTT
TRBJ2-4 TRBV28 NA NA CASSFGTGIKNIQYF TGTGCCAGCAGTTTCGGAACAGGGATAAAAAACATTCAGTACTTC
TRBJ2-2 TRBV5-8 TRBD2 NA CASSLGLAGNTGELFF TGTGCCAGCAGCTTGGGACTAGCGGGTAACACCGGGGAGCTGTTTTTT
TRBJ1-6 TRBV6-1 NA few CASSEGGGYSPLHF TGTGCCAGCAGTGAAGGGGGGGGATATTCACCCCTCCACTTT
TRBJ1-1 TRBV9 NA NA CASSVEDRENTEAFF TGTGCCAGCAGCGTAGAGGACAGAGAGAACACTGAAGCTTTCTTT
TRBJ2-1 TRBV28 TRBD2 NA CASSFLAGGGNEQFF TGTGCCAGCAGTTTTCTAGCGGGGGGGGGAAATGAGCAGTTCTTC
TRBJ1-4 TRBV5-8 TRBD1 NA CASSLGDRGNEKLFF TGTGCCAGCAGCTTGGGGGACAGGGGGAATGAAAAACTGTTTTTT
TRBJ2-7 TRBV7-7 TRBD2 NA CASSLEAGGEQYF TGTGCTAGCAGCTTAGAGGCGGGAGGGGAGCAGTACTTC
TRBJ2-3 TRBV7-2 NA NA CASSPSTDTQYF TGTGCCAGCAGCCCGAGCACAGATACGCAGTATTTT
TRBJ1-2 TRBV6-5 TRBD1 few CASSPDWDSRGGYTF TGTGCCAGCAGTCCTGATTGGGACAGTCGAGGAGGCTACACCTTC
TRBJ2-3 TRBV6-4 TRBD2 NA CASSEGLAGDTQYF TGTGCCAGCAGTGAAGGACTAGCGGGAGATACGCAGTATTTT
TRBJ1-1 TRBV7-8 NA NA CASRRGEFDTEAFF TGTGCCAGCAGACGGGGGGAATTTGACACTGAAGCTTTCTTT
TRBJ1-2 TRBV24-1 TRBD1 NA CATSKTGFTYGYTF TGTGCCACCAGTAAGACAGGGTTTACCTATGGCTACACCTTC
TRBJ1-6 TRBV28 NA few CASSILRNNSPLHF TGTGCCAGCAGCATACTACGTAATAATTCACCCCTCCACTTT
TRBJ2-7 TRBV24-1 TRBD2 NA CATSDPTSGRAEQYF TGTGCCACCAGTGATCCTACTAGCGGGAGGGCCGAGCAGTACTTC
TRBJ1-6 TRBV29-1 NA NA CSAGKEYNSPLHF TGCAGCGCCGGGAAAGAGTATAATTCACCCCTCCACTTT
TRBJ2-7 TRBV6-2/TRBV6-3 NA NA CASSPSARRFRQYF TGTGCCAGCAGTCCCTCCGCGAGGCGGTTTCGACAGTACTTC
TRBJ1-1 TRBV4-1 NA NA CASSRGDGYTEAFF TGCGCCAGCAGCCGGGGGGACGGTTACACTGAAGCTTTCTTT
TRBJ1-5 TRBV29-1 NA NA CSVDLGGNQPQHF TGCAGCGTTGATCTTGGGGGGAATCAGCCCCAGCATTTT
TRBJ2-7 TRBV3-1/TRBV3-2 TRBD2 NA CASTAGATSYEQYF TGTGCCAGCACTGCGGGAGCGACCTCCTACGAGCAGTACTTC
TRBJ2-7 TRBV28 TRBD2 NA CASSFATSGSYEQYF TGTGCCAGCAGTTTCGCGACTAGCGGGTCCTACGAGCAGTACTTC
TRBJ2-2 TRBV24-1 NA NA CATRKLDTGELFF TGTGCCACCAGAAAGCTCGACACCGGGGAGCTGTTTTTT
TRBJ1-4 TRBV7-9 NA NA CASSSPEQLPATNEKLFF TGTGCCAGCAGCTCCCCGGAGCAGTTACCGGCAACTAATGAAAAACTGTTTTTT
TRBJ2-2 TRBV19 NA NA CASSIAAGVPGELFF TGTGCCAGTAGTATAGCGGCAGGGGTACCCGGGGAGCTGTTTTTT
TRBJ2-2 TRBV12-5 TRBD2 NA CASGLVGLAGASGTGELFF TGTGCTAGTGGTTTGGTAGGACTAGCGGGGGCCTCGGGCACCGGGGAGCTGTTTTTT
TRBJ1-1 TRBV30 NA NA CAWSVQGSTEAFF TGTGCCTGGAGTGTTCAGGGGAGTACTGAAGCTTTCTTT
TRBJ2-7 TRBV6-5 TRBD2 NA CASSSGGGNEQYF TGTGCCAGCAGTAGCGGGGGGGGGAACGAGCAGTACTTC
TRBJ2-2 TRBV7-9 NA NA CASSLVRARDTGELFF TGTGCCAGCAGCTTAGTACGTGCTAGAGATACCGGGGAGCTGTTTTTT
TRBJ2-7 TRBV30 TRBD1 NA CAWSVLDRGGEQYF TGTGCCTGGAGTGTCCTGGACAGGGGGGGCGAGCAGTACTTC
TRBJ2-1 TRBV7-2 TRBD2 NA CASSLAASGHPYNEQFF TGTGCCAGCAGCTTAGCGGCTAGCGGGCACCCCTACAATGAGCAGTTCTTC
TRBJ1-2 TRBV10-1 TRBD1 once CASSKRPGTGAYYGYTF TGCGCCAGCAGTAAAAGGCCCGGGACAGGGGCCTACTATGGCTACACCTTC
TRBJ2-7 TRBV28 NA NA CASSLGTASSYEQYF TGTGCCAGCAGTTTAGGTACTGCAAGCTCCTACGAGCAGTACTTC
TRBJ2-2 TRBV6-5 NA NA CASSYGKFTGELFF TGTGCCAGCAGTTACGGCAAATTCACCGGGGAGCTGTTTTTT
TRBJ1-1 TRBV12-3/TRBV12-4 NA NA CASSLGGIAEAFF TGTGCCAGCAGTTTAGGAGGGATTGCTGAAGCTTTCTTT
TRBJ1-5 TRBV28 TRBD1 NA CASSLGDRNQPQHF TGTGCCAGCAGTTTAGGGGACAGAAATCAGCCCCAGCATTTT
TRBJ1-5 TRBV6-1 TRBD1 NA CASSERQGAGGQPQHF TGTGCCAGCAGTGAACGACAGGGGGCTGGAGGTCAGCCCCAGCATTTT